This T cell receptor (beta chain) was obtained from a study of blood T cell repertoires in COVID-19. Study summary: Samples came from the United States, Italy and Spain, spanning acute and convalescent COVID-19.

Method: immunoSEQ multiplex PCR; TCRdb's copy keeps in-frame clones and lacks some. The sample carries 200,000 to 250,000 clones, approximately 86% recorded once. With 4 bases removed from V and 1 base from J, the gap between germline ends came to 13 bases. The CDR3 loop spans 15 amino acids. Germline CDR1 and CDR2: MNHEY and SVGAGI. The TCR was taken from a woman aged 55-69 years with active or convalescent COVID-19. The chain uses TRBV6-5 and TRBJ1-1; D is ambiguous. Sequenced material: peripheral blood. The CDR3 reads CASSSPSGPNTEAFF. The CDR3 DNA sequence: TGTGCCAGCAGTTCCCCCAGTGGGCCGAACACTGAAGCTTTCTTT.